This T cell receptor (beta chain) was documented in a study of T cell responses to AZD1222 COVID-19 vaccine. Study-level points and caveats: Scientists sampled the repertoires only once the peak T cell response had passed.

Details on this clone: The antigen remains undetermined.

The germline CDR1 and CDR2 sequences are MNHEY and SMNVEV (reference sequence). The CDR3 is 14 residues long. The V and J ends lost 2 bases and 4 bases respectively, with 11 bases between them. Sequenced by immunoSEQ multiplex PCR; TCRdb stores in-frame clones only, minus some. The sample records about 150,000 clones, 92% being singletons. This specimen was peripheral blood, taken 28 days after the second AZD1222 dose. This receptor was obtained from an adult who received the AZD1222 COVID-19 vaccine. The chain joins TRBV27 to TRBJ1-1, with a weak D call TRBD1 (5 bases). CDR3 protein: CASSLQGAGTEAFF. For the CDR3, the DNA is TGTGCCAGCAGTTTACAGGGCGCGGGCACTGAAGCTTTCTTT.